This TCR beta chain was identified during a study of blood T cell repertoires in COVID-19. The overall study: From the United States, Italy and Spain came samples of acute and convalescent COVID-19. Sources were T cells, B-cell-depleted T cells, or PBMCs; the material itself was cDNA or gDNA.

Methods used by the authors: Estimation of nucleated cell counts was performed using reference gene primer amplification. This table comes from immunoSEQ multiplex PCR, and its TCRdb copy is limited to in-frame clones, with some not included. Clone size and the V and J calls come from that table; the DNA yielded D and trimming. The sample has some 150,000 clones, approximately 90% seen once. Germline V gives CDR1 KGHDR, CDR2 SFDVKD. Trimming took 4 bases from V and 2 from J; bases not matched to a gene: 9. The CDR3 loop spans 18 amino acids. The sequencing sample was made of peripheral blood. This chain joins TRBV24-1 and TRBJ2-6; 8 positions agree with TRBD2. The receptor comes from a woman aged 45-65 years with acute or convalescent COVID-19. CDR3 region: CATSDAGGGEAGANVLTF. The DNA for the CDR3 is TGTGCCACCAGTGACGCCGGGGGGGGCGAGGCTGGGGCCAACGTCCTGACTTTC.